This is a list of T cell receptor beta chains from one sample in a study of beta chain features in type 1 diabetes. Repertoires were generated with immunoSEQ multiplex PCR, while TCRdb's copy carries only in-frame clones and drops some. Of some 410,000 clones in the sample, roughly 10% were seen once. Sequenced input: naive CD4+ T cells from blood. The receptors were sampled from a woman younger than 30 in good health. Each CDR3 is given with its conserved first and last residue. D genes are given only for firm matches. Not every row has a clone size; where given, it reads once, few, many or a size class.

few	TRBV4-1	TRBJ2-5	.	CASSQEYRGGETQYF	TGCGCCAGCAGCCAAGAATATAGGGGAGGAGAGACCCAGTACTTC
.	TRBV15	TRBJ2-7	TRBD2	CATSRDRLAAPREQYF	TGTGCCACCAGCAGAGATCGGCTAGCGGCCCCTCGCGAGCAGTACTTC
.	TRBV29-1	TRBJ2-3	.	CSATTGIGTDTQYF	TGCAGCGCTACAACAGGGATAGGGACAGATACGCAGTATTTT
.	TRBV29-1	TRBJ1-1	.	CSVHQGYRVRTEAFF	TGCAGCGTTCATCAGGGGTACAGGGTTCGCACTGAAGCTTTCTTT
few	TRBV5-4	TRBJ2-5	.	CASSLAGRRWDGQYF	TGTGCCAGCAGCCTCGCGGGCCGCCGGTGGGATGGCCAGTACTTC
few	TRBV7-9	TRBJ2-3	.	CASSLGRVVTDTQYF	TGTGCCAGCAGCTTAGGACGGGTGGTCACAGATACGCAGTATTTT
few	TRBV18	TRBJ2-2	.	CASSNTGPNTGELFF	TGTGCCAGCTCCAATACAGGACCGAACACCGGGGAGCTGTTTTTT
.	TRBV25-1	TRBJ2-5	.	CASSRGGRRETQYF	TGTGCCAGCTCTCGGGGTGGAAGGCGAGAGACCCAGTACTTC
.	TRBV7-2	TRBJ2-7	TRBD2	CASSLAGGPYEQYF	TGTGCCAGCAGCCTAGCGGGAGGGCCCTACGAGCAGTACTTC
few	TRBV30	TRBJ1-2	.	CAWSVEQGKTTF	TGTGCCTGGAGTGTAGAACAGGGTAAAACTACCTTC
.	TRBV23-1	TRBJ2-7	TRBD2	CASSNEPGLAGAYEQYF	TGCGCCAGCAGTAACGAACCGGGACTAGCGGGAGCCTACGAGCAGTACTTC
few	TRBV4-2	TRBJ2-7	TRBD1	CASSLSDRGRPIGF	TGTGCCAGCAGCCTTTCGGACAGGGGGCGCCCCATTGGCTTC
.	TRBV11-2	TRBJ2-5	.	CASSQQGTTQYF	TGTGCCAGCAGCCAGCAGGGGACGACCCAGTACTTC
.	TRBV9	TRBJ2-6	.	CASSPRSYSGANVLTF	TGTGCCAGCAGCCCCAGGTCCTACTCTGGGGCCAACGTCCTGACTTTC
few	TRBV4-1	TRBJ2-1	.	CASSQDALRDSYNEQFF	TGCGCCAGCAGCCAAGATGCTCTCAGGGATTCCTACAATGAGCAGTTCTTC
.	TRBV4-1	TRBJ2-5	TRBD1	CASSQVGTGDWKTQYF	TGCGCCAGCAGCCAAGTGGGGACAGGGGACTGGAAGACCCAGTACTTC
.	TRBV7-9	TRBJ2-6	.	CASRQTGANVLTF	TGTGCCAGCAGGCAGACTGGGGCCAACGTCCTGACTTTC
.	TRBV7-2	TRBJ2-1	TRBD2	CASRLAGAYNEQFF	TGTGCCAGCAGGTTAGCGGGGGCCTACAATGAGCAGTTCTTC
.	TRBV9	TRBJ2-2	.	CASSVTARNTGELFF	TGTGCCAGCAGCGTAACGGCAAGGAACACCGGGGAGCTGTTTTTT
few	TRBV7-2	TRBJ2-7	TRBD1	CASSLAPGQLSYEQYF	TGTGCCAGCAGCTTAGCCCCGGGACAGCTCTCCTACGAGCAGTACTTC
few	TRBV7-9	TRBJ2-3	.	CASSSSGDTQYF	TGTGCCAGCAGCTCGTCCGGAGATACGCAGTATTTT
few	TRBV2	TRBJ2-5	.	CASSGSYRERETQYF	TGTGCCAGCAGTGGATCTTACAGGGAGAGGGAGACCCAGTACTTC
.	TRBV30	TRBJ1-3	.	CAWSTKNTIYF	TGTGCCTGGAGTACTAAGAACACCATATATTTT
few	TRBV23-1	TRBJ2-1	.	CASSRRQEYNEQFF	TGCGCCAGCAGTCGGCGACAAGAATACAATGAGCAGTTCTTC
few	TRBV9	TRBJ2-1	.	CASSAVPKGYNEQFF	TGTGCCAGCAGCGCGGTACCTAAGGGTTACAATGAGCAGTTCTTC
.	TRBV2	TRBJ2-2	.	CASSVTQGTGELFF	TGTGCCAGCAGTGTCACACAGGGCACCGGGGAGCTGTTTTTT
few	TRBV9	TRBJ2-2	.	CASSVGSGGELFF	TGTGCCAGCAGCGTTGGATCGGGCGGGGAGCTGTTTTTT
.	TRBV6-5	TRBJ2-5	.	CASSRKGGYQETQYF	TGTGCCAGCAGCCGGAAGGGGGGATACCAAGAGACCCAGTACTTC
few	TRBV5-1	TRBJ2-1	TRBD1	CASTGQGSGDEQFF	TGCGCCAGCACCGGACAGGGCTCTGGCGATGAGCAGTTCTTC
.	TRBV30	TRBJ1-2	.	CAWSVSSTGGYGYTF	TGTGCCTGGAGTGTATCGTCCACCGGGGGCTATGGCTACACCTTC
.	TRBV2	TRBJ2-2	.	CASSQAGGRIGELFF	TGTGCCAGCAGCCAGGCTGGGGGCCGTATCGGGGAGCTGTTTTTT
few	TRBV13	TRBJ1-2	.	CASSLVLGANYGYTF	TGTGCCAGCAGCTTAGTACTGGGGGCTAACTATGGCTACACCTTC
few	TRBV4-3	TRBJ1-4	.	CASSQDIWSTNEKLFF	TGCGCCAGCAGCCAAGATATCTGGTCAACTAATGAAAAACTGTTTTTT
few	TRBV29-1	TRBJ2-1	TRBD1	CSGHRGYNEQFF	TGCAGCGGCCACAGGGGTTACAATGAGCAGTTCTTC
.	TRBV30	TRBJ2-4	.	CAWSRGVAKNIQYF	TGTGCCTGGAGTAGAGGGGTTGCCAAAAACATTCAGTACTTC
few	TRBV2	TRBJ2-2	.	CASRVGWLDITGELFF	TGTGCCAGCAGAGTAGGGTGGCTAGACATCACCGGGGAGCTGTTTTTT
.	TRBV12-5	TRBJ2-1	TRBD2	CASRKAGAGINEQFF	TGTGCTAGTCGAAAAGCGGGAGCGGGGATCAATGAGCAGTTCTTC
.	TRBV5-1	TRBJ2-1	TRBD1	CASSLSGQGFNEQFF	TGCGCCAGCAGCTTATCCGGACAGGGGTTCAATGAGCAGTTCTTC
.	TRBV29-1	TRBJ1-1	.	CSGRGYLRTEAFF	TGCAGCGGTAGGGGCTACCTGAGGACTGAAGCTTTCTTT
.	TRBV28	TRBJ1-5	.	CASSRNQPQHF	TGTGCCAGCAGCCGAAATCAGCCCCAGCATTTT
few	TRBV7-9	TRBJ2-7	.	CASSSLSTYEQYF	TGTGCCAGCAGCTCTTTGAGTACCTACGAGCAGTACTTC
few	TRBV7-9	TRBJ1-2	.	CASSPDSVYGYTF	TGTGCCAGCAGCCCGGACAGCGTCTATGGCTACACCTTC
.	TRBV7-2	TRBJ2-7	.	CASSLSGGEQYF	TGTGCCAGCAGCTTATCTGGGGGCGAGCAGTACTTC
.	TRBV29-1	TRBJ2-5	.	CSARTVSETQYF	TGCAGCGCAAGGACCGTGTCGGAGACCCAGTACTTC
.	TRBV16	TRBJ2-7	TRBD1	CASSQLIPGQGTYEQYF	TGTGCCAGCAGCCAATTAATTCCGGGACAGGGGACCTACGAGCAGTACTTC
few	TRBV19	TRBJ2-2	.	CASSAIGKGHSTGELFF	TGTGCCAGTAGTGCCATCGGCAAGGGACATTCCACCGGGGAGCTGTTTTTT
.	TRBV2	TRBJ2-5	.	CASSLQETQYF	TGTGCCAGCAGTCTCCAAGAGACCCAGTACTTC
.	TRBV25-1	TRBJ2-7	TRBD1	CASAWDSAPYEQYF	TGTGCCAGTGCTTGGGACAGCGCTCCCTACGAGCAGTACTTC
.	TRBV4-3	TRBJ1-2	.	CASSQDRYGYTF	TGCGCCAGCAGCCAAGACCGCTATGGCTACACCTTC
.	TRBV4-3	TRBJ1-2	.	CASSQESTLYGYTF	TGCGCCAGCAGCCAAGAATCCACCCTCTATGGCTACACCTTC
.	TRBV5-1	TRBJ2-5	.	CASSPYAGREEETQYF	TGCGCCAGCAGCCCGTACGCGGGGCGAGAAGAAGAGACCCAGTACTTC
.	TRBV9	TRBJ2-2	.	CASSVVSNTGELFF	TGTGCCAGCAGCGTCGTTTCGAACACCGGGGAGCTGTTTTTT
.	TRBV4-3	TRBJ2-1	.	CASSQGWGYNEQFF	TGCGCCAGCAGCCAGGGTTGGGGGTACAATGAGCAGTTCTTC
few	TRBV25-1	TRBJ2-7	.	CASSDKRASYEQYF	TGTGCCAGCAGTGATAAGCGGGCCTCCTACGAGCAGTACTTC
few	TRBV2	TRBJ1-1	.	CASGSQGPGEAFF	TGTGCCAGCGGTTCACAGGGCCCCGGGGAAGCTTTCTTT